These 27 T cell receptor beta chains originate from one sample sequenced in a study of cytomegalovirus exposure and HLA in healthy donors. Both 60 Vbeta primers and 13 Jbeta primers went into the PCR. Measured with immunoSEQ multiplex PCR; TCRdb has only the in-frame clones, and not every one. The sample records some 150,000 clones, 79% being singletons. The sequenced sample was PBMCs. The receptors derive from a male donor in good health and CMV-seronegative.

This sequence joins TRBV9 and TRBJ1-6, with 7 nucleotides matching TRBD1. This CDR3 has 15 residues. With V trimmed by 4 bases and J by 6 bases, 7 bases remained unmatched. Germline CDR1 SGDLS, CDR2 YYNGEE. The CDR3 sequence: CASSFQGGGNSPLHF. Here the CDR3 DNA reads TGTGCCAGCAGCTTCCAGGGGGGCGGTAATTCACCCCTCCACTTT.

The genes are TRBV6-6 and TRBJ2-5, with D possibly matching TRBD1 (7 bases). The better agreement between TRBJ2-7 and the DNA end casts doubt on the J call. Germline V lookup: CDR1 MNHNY, CDR2 SVGAGI (reference sequence). CDR3 length equals 14 residues. This CDR3 reads CASSYRQGGAEQYF. CDR3 in DNA: TGTGCCAGCAGTTACCGACAGGGAGGTGCCGAGCAGTACTTC.

This clone has just one count. V is TRBV2 and J is TRBJ2-3; TRBD2 agrees at 7 bases. Germline loops: CDR1 SNHLY, CDR2 FYNNEI. J was trimmed by 0 bases and V by 1 base; bases with no gene match: 7. The CDR3 extends over 17 amino acids. CDR3 sequence reads: CASSEGDSGRSTDTQYF. CDR3 sequence (DNA): TGTGCCAGCAGTGAAGGAGATAGCGGGCGTAGCACAGATACGCAGTATTTT.

The chain joins TRBV19 to TRBJ1-2; unclear D gene. Looked up from germline, CDR1 is LNHDA and CDR2 is SQIVND (reference sequence). This CDR3 has 15 residues. Trimming removed 5 bases at V and 2 bases at J, with 15 bases between. The chain's CDR3 is CASSPQANQNYGYTF. In DNA, the CDR3 is TGTGCCAGTAGTCCGCAGGCTAATCAAAACTATGGCTACACCTTC.

The chain couples TRBV6-6 to TRBJ1-1; D is perhaps TRBD1 (5 bases). Germline loops: CDR1 MNHNY, CDR2 SVGAGI (reference sequence). The V gene lost 6 bases and the J gene lost 6 bases, with 14 bases spanning the gap. The CDR3 consists of 13 residues. CDR3 in DNA: TGTGCCAGCAGCCCGACGGCGGGGGCTGAAGCTTTCTTT. This codes for CASSPTAGAEAFF.

The chain uses TRBV7-8 and TRBJ1-5, with 8 bases that match TRBD1. Germline V CDR1 and CDR2: SGHVS, FQNEAQ. V lost 5 bases to trimming and J lost 8 bases; unmatched junction nucleotides: 14. The CDR3 is made up of 16 amino acids. CDR3 in DNA: TGTGCCAGCAGCCCCCGACAGGGGTTTACTGTGGAGCCCCAGCATTTT. Encoded protein: CASSPRQGFTVEPQHF.

The rearrangement uses TRBV5-8 and TRBJ2-3, with a weak D call TRBD1 (5 bases). The V and J ends lost 4 bases and 11 bases respectively, with 14 bases between them. The CDR3 sequence is 12 residues long. Germline V gene data show CDR1 as SGHTS and CDR2 as YDEGEE. CDR3 sequence: CASSTGRLGQYF. The CDR3 DNA reads as TGTGCCAGCAGCACAGGACGGTTGGGGCAGTATTTT.

J is TRBJ1-4 and V is TRBV5-8; D may be TRBD1 (6 bases). The CDR3 has 15 amino acids. V was shortened by 4 bases and J by 0 bases, with 10 bases between the two germline ends. Germline assignment: CDR1 SGHTS and CDR2 YDEGEE. The CDR3 DNA sequence: TGTGCCAGCAGCCGGACAGATGCAACTAATGAAAAACTGTTTTTT. Residues: CASSRTDATNEKLFF.

The sample holds a few counts of this clone. V and J are TRBV6-1 and TRBJ2-5; 7 bases are shared with TRBD1. The CDR3 is 14 residues long. The germline gives CDR1 MNHNS, CDR2 SASEGT. J gave up 5 bases and V 4 bases, and 7 bases lay outside the gene matches. For the CDR3, the DNA is TGTGCCAGCAGTGTAAACCACAGGGGTGAGACCCAGTACTTC. This sequence encodes CASSVNHRGETQYF.

V gene TRBV5-1 combines with J gene TRBJ1-2; 8 positions agree with TRBD1. This CDR3 contains 14 residues. Germline loops: CDR1 SGHRS, CDR2 YFSETQ. Trimming removed 1 base from V and 4 bases from J; junction bases left unmatched: 3. The CDR3 DNA reads TGCGCCAGCAGCTTGTACGACAGGGGCTATGGCTACACCTTC. Translated: CASSLYDRGYGYTF.

The sample holds a few counts of this clone. The chain is built from TRBV2 and TRBJ1-2, with 7 bases lining up with TRBD1. The ends lost 7 bases at V and 6 bases at J; junction bases unmatched: 8. In germline, CDR1 is SNHLY, CDR2 FYNNEI. This CDR3 has 13 residues. CDR3 sequence: CASIETGYDGYTF. The CDR3 DNA reads as TGTGCCAGCATCGAGACAGGGTACGATGGCTACACCTTC.

Written as DNA, the CDR3 is TGTGCCAGCAGCCTTCGGGACAGGGGGCATAGCTCCTATAATTCACCCCTCCACTTT. It translates to CASSLRDRGHSSYNSPLHF. The V call is TRBV7-4, the J call TRBJ1-6; 12 bases align to TRBD1. Germline V gene data show CDR1 as SGHVT and CDR2 as SQSDAQ. The CDR3 totals 19 residues. Trimming took 5 bases from V and 0 from J; bases not matched to a gene: 8. Full variable domain (outside the CDR3, taken from reference TRBV7-4 and TRBJ1-6): GAGVSQSPRYKVAKRGRDVALRCDSISGHVTLYWYRQTLGQGSEVLTYSQSDAQRDKSGRPSGRFSAERPERSVSTLKIQRTEQGDSAVYLCASSLRDRGHSSYNSPLHFGNGTRLTVT.

V gene TRBV7-9 combines with J gene TRBJ2-5; a possible D gene is TRBD2 (5 bases). The germline V gene encodes CDR1 SEHNR and CDR2 FQNEAQ (reference sequence). V shed 1 base and J shed 2 bases, with 8 bases lying between them. This CDR3 has 14 amino acids. The CDR3 region is CASSLVTGQETQYF. The CDR3 DNA reads TGTGCCAGCAGCTTAGTTACGGGGCAAGAGACCCAGTACTTC.

Concerning this clone: A junction boundary mismatches the germline segment, possibly from a read error. This chain connects TRBV7-7 to TRBJ2-3; weak D call: TRBD2 (5 bases). CDR1 and CDR2 (germline): SSHAT, FNYEAQ (reference sequence). The CDR3 consists of 13 residues. The DNA of the CDR3 is TGTGCTAGCAGCTTAGCGAGTTCCGATACGCAGTATTTT. Translating gives CASSLASSDTQYF.

A few counts support this clone. The chain links TRBV4-3 to TRBJ2-5; D gene unclear. V was trimmed by 4 bases and J by 5 bases, leaving 17 bases between them. CDR1 is LGHNA, CDR2 YSLEER, per germline. The CDR3 has 15 residues. CDR3 in amino acids: CASSPLFESSETQYF. CDR3 bases: TGCGCCAGCAGCCCCCTTTTTGAGTCGTCGGAGACCCAGTACTTC.

V is TRBV7-6 and J is TRBJ2-1; 8 bases are a match to TRBD2. Germline V CDR1 and CDR2: SGHVS, FNYEAQ. The trim removed 0 bases at V and 4 bases at J, leaving 2 bases unmatched. This CDR3 comprises 15 residues. CDR3 protein: CASSLASGGYNEQFF. The CDR3 DNA is TGTGCCAGCAGCTTAGCCAGCGGGGGTTACAATGAGCAGTTCTTC.

This clone turned up a few times. This rearrangement joins TRBV4-3 to TRBJ2-7; D may be TRBD1 (6 bases). From germline, CDR1 is LGHNA and CDR2 YSLEER. V gave up 0 bases and J gave up 3 bases, with 12 bases separating them. The CDR3 contains 15 residues. The CDR3 DNA reads TGCGCCAGCAGCCAAGATTGGGGACACCGCTACGAGCAGTACTTC. This codes for CASSQDWGHRYEQYF.

This chain links TRBV5-4 with TRBJ2-1; TRBD1 might be the D (5 bases). Deletions cut 4 bases from V and 5 bases from J, with 10 bases between. Germline-derived CDR1 and CDR2 are SGHNT and YYREEE (reference sequence). The CDR3 runs 13 residues. The chain's CDR3 is CASSRGPDNEQFF. The CDR3 nucleotides are TGTGCCAGCAGCAGGGGTCCAGACAATGAGCAGTTCTTC.

The J gene is TRBJ2-5, the V gene TRBV30, with 9 nucleotides matching TRBD2. Unmatched junction bases numbered 11, after V lost 4 bases and J lost 5 bases. Germline CDR1 reads GTSNPN; CDR2 reads SVGIG (reference sequence). CDR3 length equals 15 residues. The CDR3 DNA follows: TGTGCCTGGAACCTTAGCGGGGGAGGAAAGGAGACCCAGTACTTC. It yields the protein CAWNLSGGGKETQYF.

This chain uses TRBV6-1 with TRBJ2-7, with 8 positions matching TRBD1. V gave up 2 bases and J gave up 2 bases; unmatched junction bases: 5. This CDR3 comprises 15 residues. Germline values: CDR1 MNHNS, CDR2 SASEGT. For the CDR3, the DNA is TGTGCCAGCAGTGAACTGACAGGGGAGGCCTACGAGCAGTACTTC. The encoded protein is CASSELTGEAYEQYF.

This chain connects TRBV28 to TRBJ1-2, with D possibly TRBD1 on 5 matching bases. The germline CDR1 and CDR2 sequences are MDHEN and SYDVKM. The CDR3 contains 14 residues. Trimming pared 2 bases from V and 3 bases from J, leaving 10 bases between. The CDR3 protein is CASSLEQVHYGYTF. CDR3 sequence (DNA): TGTGCCAGCAGTTTAGAACAGGTTCACTATGGCTACACCTTC.

The chain links TRBV29-1 to TRBJ2-7; a possible D gene is TRBD1 (6 bases). CDR3 size: 14 residues. The V end lost 5 bases, the J end lost 2 bases, and 16 bases lay between the germline ends. Germline V gives CDR1 SQVTM, CDR2 ANQGSEA. This CDR3 reads CSVQGQGTTYEQYF. The CDR3 nucleotides are TGCAGCGTTCAAGGGCAGGGGACGACCTACGAGCAGTACTTC.

The rearrangement joins TRBV5-6 to TRBJ2-6; maybe TRBD1 (6 bases). Germline loops: CDR1 SGHDT, CDR2 YYEEEE. The V end lost 1 base, the J end lost 4 bases, and 12 bases lay between the germline ends. There are 16 residues in the CDR3. This chain's CDR3 is CASSLLHREGANVLTF. In DNA form, the CDR3 reads TGTGCCAGCAGCTTGCTTCACAGGGAGGGGGCCAACGTCCTGACTTTC.

This chain uses TRBV6-1 with TRBJ1-2; a weak D match, TRBD1 (5 bases). V shed 2 bases and J shed 7 bases, with 14 bases lying between them. There are 14 residues in the CDR3. The germline V gene has CDR1 MNHNS and CDR2 SASEGT. The CDR3 DNA is TGTGCCAGCAGTGAACCGGGGGTGGGTGGTGGCTACACCTTC. Translation: CASSEPGVGGGYTF.

The rearrangement links TRBV11-3 to TRBJ2-3; 14 nucleotides agree with TRBD2. Germline trimming cut 3 bases from V and 1 base from J; bases unmatched to any gene: 3. Germline CDR1 reads SGHNT; CDR2 reads YENEEA. The CDR3 spans 17 residues. CDR3 DNA: TGTGCCAGCAGCTTCTCGGGACTAGCGGGGGGCACAGATACGCAGTATTTT. The encoded protein is CASSFSGLAGGTDTQYF. The full variable domain, completed using reference TRBV11-3 and TRBJ2-3, is EAGVVQSPRYKIIEKKQPVAFWCNPISGHNTLYWYLQNLGQGPELLIRYENEEAVDDSQLPKDRFSAERLKGVDSTLKIQPAELGDSAVYLCASSFSGLAGGTDTQYFGPGTRLTVL.

The CDR3 sequence is CASSVVGEVTEAFF. The DNA for the CDR3 is TGTGCCAGCAGCGTAGTCGGGGAGGTGACTGAAGCTTTCTTT. This chain joins TRBV9 and TRBJ1-1; D unresolved. Trimming took 0 bases from V and 5 from J, leaving 11 bases between them. Germline values: CDR1 SGDLS, CDR2 YYNGEE. This CDR3 has 14 residues.

The chain is built from TRBV2 and TRBJ2-7, with 10 positions matching TRBD1. Per germline, CDR1 SNHLY and CDR2 FYNNEI. This CDR3 contains 17 residues. J lost 5 bases, V lost 3 bases, and 13 bases had no gene match. CDR3 sequence (DNA): TGTGCCAGCAGTGAGCCCCTCTGGACAGGGGGAGGCCACGAGCAGTACTTC. Its protein is CASSEPLWTGGGHEQYF.